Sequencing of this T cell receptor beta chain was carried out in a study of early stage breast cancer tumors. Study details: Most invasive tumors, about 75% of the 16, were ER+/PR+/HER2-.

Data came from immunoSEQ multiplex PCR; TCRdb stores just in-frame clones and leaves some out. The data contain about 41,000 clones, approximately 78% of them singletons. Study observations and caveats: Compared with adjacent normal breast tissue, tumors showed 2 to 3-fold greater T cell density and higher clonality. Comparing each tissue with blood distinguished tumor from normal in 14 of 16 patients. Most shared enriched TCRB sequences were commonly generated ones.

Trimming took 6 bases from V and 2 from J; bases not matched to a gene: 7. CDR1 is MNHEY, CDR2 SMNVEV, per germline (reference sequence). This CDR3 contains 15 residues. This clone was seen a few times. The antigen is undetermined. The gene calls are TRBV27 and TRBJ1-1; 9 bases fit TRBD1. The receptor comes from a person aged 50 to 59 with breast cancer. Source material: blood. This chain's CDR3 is CASSRQGVLNTEAFF. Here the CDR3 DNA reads TGTGCCAGCAGCCGACAGGGGGTTCTTAACACTGAAGCTTTCTTT.